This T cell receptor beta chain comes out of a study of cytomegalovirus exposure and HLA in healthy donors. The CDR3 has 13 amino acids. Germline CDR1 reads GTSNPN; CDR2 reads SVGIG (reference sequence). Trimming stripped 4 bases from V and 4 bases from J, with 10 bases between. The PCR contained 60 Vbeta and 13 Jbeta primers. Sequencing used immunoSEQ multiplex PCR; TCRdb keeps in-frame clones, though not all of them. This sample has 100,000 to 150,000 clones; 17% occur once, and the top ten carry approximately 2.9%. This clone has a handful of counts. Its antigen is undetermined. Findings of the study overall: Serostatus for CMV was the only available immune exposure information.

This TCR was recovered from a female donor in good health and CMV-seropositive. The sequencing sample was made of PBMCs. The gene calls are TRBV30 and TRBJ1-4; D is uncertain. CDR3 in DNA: TGTGCCTGGAACTTAGGACTTAATGAAAAACTGTTTTTT. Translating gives CAWNLGLNEKLFF.